This T cell receptor beta chain came from a study of blood T cell repertoires in COVID-19. Study-wide background: Acute-phase and convalescent COVID-19 samples originated in the United States, Italy and Spain. T cells, B-cell-depleted T cells, or PBMCs supplied cDNA or gDNA.

V shed 3 bases and J shed 3 bases, with 9 bases lying between them. CDR3 length: 14 residues. Germline-derived CDR1 and CDR2 are SGHDT and YYEEEE. How the authors handled the data: Using reference gene primer amplification, nucleated cell counts were estimated. Data came from immunoSEQ multiplex PCR; TCRdb stores just in-frame clones and leaves some out. The DNA was the basis for D and trimming; V, J and clone size are from that table. The sample shows under 95,000 clones, around 83% of them seen only once. This chain links TRBV5-6 with TRBJ2-2; possible D gene TRBD2, 6 bases. Sample: peripheral blood. The origin of this receptor is a woman aged 70-85 years with acute or convalescent COVID-19. The CDR3, as DNA: TGTGCCAGCAGCTCGGGACTTTACACCGGGGAGCTGTTTTTT. Its protein product is CASSSGLYTGELFF.